The entry that follows covers one T cell receptor beta chain sequence. Some clones are missing from TCRdb's copy, which holds only in-frame ones; the method was immunoSEQ multiplex PCR. The data contain about 250,000 clones, roughly 89% of them singletons. The sample comes from a study of blood T cell repertoires in COVID-19. The overall study: PBMCs, B-cell-depleted T cells, or T cells provided the cDNA or gDNA that made up the material.

The sequenced material came from peripheral blood. The sequence was collected from a woman aged 40 to 50 who had recovered from COVID-19.

The CDR3 here is CASRGRYTQYF. Here the CDR3 DNA reads TGTGCCAGCAGGGGGCGTTATACGCAGTATTTT. The chain uses TRBV12-3 or TRBV12-4 and TRBJ2-3; D is perhaps TRBD1 (5 bases). Between the trimmed V and J ends, which lost 6 bases and 7 bases, there was a span of 8 bases. This CDR3 is 11 amino acids long.